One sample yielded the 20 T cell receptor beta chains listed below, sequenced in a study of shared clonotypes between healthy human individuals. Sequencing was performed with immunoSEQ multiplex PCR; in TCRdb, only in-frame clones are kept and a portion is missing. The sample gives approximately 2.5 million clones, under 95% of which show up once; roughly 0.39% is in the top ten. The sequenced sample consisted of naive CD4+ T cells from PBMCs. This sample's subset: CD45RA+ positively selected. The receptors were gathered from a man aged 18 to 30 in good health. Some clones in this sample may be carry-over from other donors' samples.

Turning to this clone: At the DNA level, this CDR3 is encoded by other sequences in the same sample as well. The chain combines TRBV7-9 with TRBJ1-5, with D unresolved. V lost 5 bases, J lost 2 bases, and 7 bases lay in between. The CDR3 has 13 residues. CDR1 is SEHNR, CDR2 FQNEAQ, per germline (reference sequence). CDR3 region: CASSPPGNQPQHF. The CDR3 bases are TGTGCCAGCAGCCCCCCTGGCAATCAGCCCCAGCATTTT.

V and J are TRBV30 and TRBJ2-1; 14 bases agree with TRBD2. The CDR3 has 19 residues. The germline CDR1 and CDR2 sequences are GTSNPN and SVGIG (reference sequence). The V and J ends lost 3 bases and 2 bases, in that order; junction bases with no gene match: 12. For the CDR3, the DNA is TGTGCCTGGAGCCTATACGGGACTAGCGGGAGTAGGCCCTACAATGAGCAGTTCTTC. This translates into CAWSLYGTSGSRPYNEQFF.

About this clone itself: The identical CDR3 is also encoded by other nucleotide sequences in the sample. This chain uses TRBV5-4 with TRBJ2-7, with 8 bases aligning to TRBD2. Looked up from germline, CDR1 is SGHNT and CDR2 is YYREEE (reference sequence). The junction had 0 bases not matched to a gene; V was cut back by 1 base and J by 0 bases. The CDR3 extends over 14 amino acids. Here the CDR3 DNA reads TGTGCCAGCAGCTTGAGCGGGAGCTCCTACGAGCAGTACTTC. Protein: CASSLSGSSYEQYF. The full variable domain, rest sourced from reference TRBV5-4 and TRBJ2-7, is ETGVTQSPTHLIKTRGQQVTLRCSSQSGHNTVSWYQQALGQGPQFIFQYYREEENGRGNFPPRFSGLQFPNYSSELNVNALELDDSALYLCASSLSGSSYEQYFGPGTRLTVT.

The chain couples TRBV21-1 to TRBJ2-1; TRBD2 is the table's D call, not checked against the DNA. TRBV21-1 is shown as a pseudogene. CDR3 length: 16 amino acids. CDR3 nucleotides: TGTGCCAGCAGCACACTAGCGGCTGTCTCCTACAATGAGCAGTTCTTC. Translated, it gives CASSTLAAVSYNEQFF.

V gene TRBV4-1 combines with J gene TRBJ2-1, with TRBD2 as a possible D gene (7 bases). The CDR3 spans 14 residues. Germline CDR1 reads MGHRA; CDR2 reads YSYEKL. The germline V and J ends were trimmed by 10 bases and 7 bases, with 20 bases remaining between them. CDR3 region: CATGRGGVGNEQFF. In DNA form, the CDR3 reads TGCGCCACTGGCAGGGGAGGGGTGGGTAATGAGCAGTTCTTC.

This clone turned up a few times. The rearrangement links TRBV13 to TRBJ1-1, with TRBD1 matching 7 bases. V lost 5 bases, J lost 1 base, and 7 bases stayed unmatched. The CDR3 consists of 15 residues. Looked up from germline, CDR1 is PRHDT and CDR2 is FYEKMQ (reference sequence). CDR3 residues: CASSIYRGTNTEAFF. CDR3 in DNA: TGTGCCAGCAGCATTTACAGGGGAACGAACACTGAAGCTTTCTTT.

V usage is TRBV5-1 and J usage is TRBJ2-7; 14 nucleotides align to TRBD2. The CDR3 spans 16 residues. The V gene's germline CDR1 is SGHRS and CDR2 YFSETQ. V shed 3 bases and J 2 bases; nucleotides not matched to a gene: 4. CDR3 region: CASSSGLAGVAYEQYF. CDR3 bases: TGCGCCAGCAGCTCGGGACTAGCGGGAGTTGCCTACGAGCAGTACTTC.

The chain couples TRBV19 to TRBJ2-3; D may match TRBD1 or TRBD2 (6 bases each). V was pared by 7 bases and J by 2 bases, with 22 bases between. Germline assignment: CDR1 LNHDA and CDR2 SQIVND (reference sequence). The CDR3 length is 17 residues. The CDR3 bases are TGTGCCAGTACCGCTGGAGGGACACAGCAGTTCACAGATACGCAGTATTTT. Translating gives CASTAGGTQQFTDTQYF.

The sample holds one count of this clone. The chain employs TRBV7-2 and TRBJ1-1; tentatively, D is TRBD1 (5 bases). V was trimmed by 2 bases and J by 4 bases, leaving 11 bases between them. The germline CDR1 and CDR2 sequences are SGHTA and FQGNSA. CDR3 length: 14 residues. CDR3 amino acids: CASSLLQGGTEAFF. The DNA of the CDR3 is TGTGCCAGCAGCTTATTGCAGGGAGGCACTGAAGCTTTCTTT.

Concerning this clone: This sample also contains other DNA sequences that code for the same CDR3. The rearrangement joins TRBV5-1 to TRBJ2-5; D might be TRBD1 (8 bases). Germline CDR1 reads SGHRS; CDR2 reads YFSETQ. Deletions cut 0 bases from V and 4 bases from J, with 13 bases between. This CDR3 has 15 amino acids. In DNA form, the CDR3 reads TGCGCCAGCAGCTTGGGACAGGGGAGGGGAGAGACCCAGTACTTC. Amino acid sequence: CASSLGQGRGETQYF.

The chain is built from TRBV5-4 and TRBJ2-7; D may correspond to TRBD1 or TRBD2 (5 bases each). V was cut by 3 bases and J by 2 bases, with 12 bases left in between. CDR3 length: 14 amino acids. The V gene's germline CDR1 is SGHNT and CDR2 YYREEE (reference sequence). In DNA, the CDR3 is TGTGCCAGCAGCTCCGAGGGGCGGGCCTACGAGCAGTACTTC. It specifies CASSSEGRAYEQYF.

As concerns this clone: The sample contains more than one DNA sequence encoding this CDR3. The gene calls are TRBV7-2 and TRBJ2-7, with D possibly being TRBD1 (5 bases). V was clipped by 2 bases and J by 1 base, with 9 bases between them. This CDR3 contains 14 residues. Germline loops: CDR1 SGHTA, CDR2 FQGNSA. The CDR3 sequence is CASSLLQVSYEQYF. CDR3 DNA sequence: TGTGCCAGCAGCTTACTACAGGTTTCCTACGAGCAGTACTTC.

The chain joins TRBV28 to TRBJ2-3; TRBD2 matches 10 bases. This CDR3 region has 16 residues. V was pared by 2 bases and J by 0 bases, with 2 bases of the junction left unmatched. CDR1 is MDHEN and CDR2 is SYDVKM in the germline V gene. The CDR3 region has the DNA TGTGCCAGCAGTTTACTACTAGCGGGGAGCACAGATACGCAGTATTTT. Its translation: CASSLLLAGSTDTQYF.

The CDR3 loop is CASSPSTGTDTQYF. The CDR3 coding sequence is TGCGCCAGCAGCCCCTCGACGGGCACAGATACGCAGTATTTT. J is TRBJ2-3 and V is TRBV5-1, with unresolved D. The CDR3 is made up of 14 amino acids. Germline-derived CDR1 and CDR2 are SGHRS and YFSETQ. V was cut by 4 bases and J by 1 base, with 10 bases left in between.

The CDR3 DNA reads TGTGCCAGCTCATTCTCTCGGGACTATGGCTACACCTTC. As protein: CASSFSRDYGYTF. The J gene is TRBJ1-2, the V gene TRBV18; D remains unclear. Trimming left V 5 bases short and J 3 bases short, with 10 bases between. The CDR3 sequence is 13 residues long. CDR1 and CDR2 (germline): KGHSH, LQKENI.

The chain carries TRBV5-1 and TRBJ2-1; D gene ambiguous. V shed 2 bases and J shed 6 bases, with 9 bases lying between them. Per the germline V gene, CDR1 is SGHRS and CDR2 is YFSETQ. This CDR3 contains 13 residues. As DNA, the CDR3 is TGCGCCAGCAGCTTCGAGCCCCTCAATGAGCAGTTCTTC. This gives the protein CASSFEPLNEQFF.

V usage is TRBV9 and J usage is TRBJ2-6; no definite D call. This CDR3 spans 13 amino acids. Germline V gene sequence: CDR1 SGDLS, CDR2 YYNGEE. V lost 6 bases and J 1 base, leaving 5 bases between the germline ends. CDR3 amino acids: CASTKSGANVLTF. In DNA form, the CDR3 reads TGTGCCAGCACCAAATCTGGGGCCAACGTCCTGACTTTC.

CDR3 in DNA: TGTGCCAGCAGCGAGGGGGTTTCAGGCGGCGCTGAGACCCAGTACTTC. It yields the protein CASSEGVSGGAETQYF. V usage is TRBV9 and J usage is TRBJ2-5; possibly TRBD1 for D (6 bases). This CDR3 is 16 amino acids long. From germline, CDR1 is SGDLS and CDR2 YYNGEE. V shed 3 bases and J shed 5 bases, with 20 bases lying between them.

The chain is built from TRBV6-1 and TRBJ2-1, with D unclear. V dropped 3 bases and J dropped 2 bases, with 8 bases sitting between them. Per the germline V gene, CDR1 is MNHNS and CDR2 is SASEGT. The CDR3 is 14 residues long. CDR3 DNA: TGTGCCAGCAGTGACAGGTTTCCCTACAATGAGCAGTTCTTC. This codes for CASSDRFPYNEQFF.

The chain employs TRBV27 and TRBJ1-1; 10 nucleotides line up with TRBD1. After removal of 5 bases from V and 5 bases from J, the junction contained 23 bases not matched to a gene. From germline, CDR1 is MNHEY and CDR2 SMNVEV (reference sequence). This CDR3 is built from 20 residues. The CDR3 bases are TGTGCCAGCAGTCAATTCGCAGACCGGGACAGGGGCTTGGTAGGTACTGAAGCTTTCTTT. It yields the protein CASSQFADRDRGLVGTEAFF.